Shown below are 5 T cell receptor beta chains from a single sample sequenced in a study of T cell responses to AZD1222 COVID-19 vaccine. Repertoires were generated with immunoSEQ multiplex PCR, while TCRdb's copy carries only in-frame clones and drops some. This table has tens of thousands of clones, 85% to 90% appearing once. Sequenced here: peripheral blood, sampled on day 0 of AZD1222 vaccination. These receptor sequences come from an adult in good health.

The V call is TRBV30, the J call TRBJ2-7; maybe TRBD2 (5 bases). The V gene's germline CDR1 is GTSNPN and CDR2 SVGIG (reference sequence). The CDR3 runs to 13 residues. The V and J ends lost 1 base and 2 bases respectively, with 9 bases between them. CDR3 bases: TGTGCCTGGAGTGCGGAGAGGGCCTACGAGCAGTACTTC. Its protein is CAWSAERAYEQYF.

This clone was detected only once. The rearrangement links TRBV10-3 to TRBJ2-2, with 8 bases fitting TRBD2. V gave up 6 bases and J gave up 7 bases; unmatched junction bases: 13. This CDR3 spans 16 amino acids. Germline assignment: CDR1 ENHRY and CDR2 SYGVKD. In DNA form, the CDR3 reads TGTGCCATCAGCACCGGACTAGCCGGAGATATCGGGGAGCTGTTTTTT. Encoded protein: CAISTGLAGDIGELFF.

This chain links TRBV29-1 with TRBJ1-2; 12 nucleotides agree with TRBD1. V shed 4 bases and J 6 bases; nucleotides not matched to a gene: 9. The CDR3 is 15 residues long. Germline CDR1 is SQVTM and CDR2 is ANQGSEA. CDR3 in DNA: TGCAGCGTTGCTTTGGGACAGGGGGCGCGAGATGGCTACACCTTC. Its protein product is CSVALGQGARDGYTF.

This clone was seen repeatedly, ten times or more. The chain employs TRBV7-2 and TRBJ2-2; no clear D gene. This CDR3 is built from 15 residues. Trimming pared 1 base from V and 8 bases from J, leaving 14 bases between. The germline V gene encodes CDR1 SGHTA and CDR2 FQGNSA. The CDR3: CASSLGGFLAGELFF. In DNA form, the CDR3 reads TGTGCCAGCAGCTTAGGGGGATTTTTGGCGGGGGAGCTGTTTTTT.

The V call is TRBV19, the J call TRBJ2-5; D is unclear. Germline V gives CDR1 LNHDA, CDR2 SQIVND (reference sequence). Trimming removed 1 base from V and 0 bases from J, with 3 bases in between. This CDR3 contains 13 residues. CDR3 coding DNA: TGTGCCAGTAGTATAGGCTACCAAGAGACCCAGTACTTC. Its translation: CASSIGYQETQYF.